The 32 T cell receptor beta chains presented below share a single source sample, sequenced in a study of TET2 disruption in CD19-targeted CAR T cells. This sample's treatment: autologous CTL019 cells: CD19 CAR with 4-1BB and CD3 zeta domains. Measured with immunoSEQ multiplex PCR; TCRdb has only the in-frame clones, and not every one. Recorded for this sample: about 25,000 clones. These receptors lack a known antigen. Sequencing used CD8- CAR+ T cells sorted from cultured blood T cells, obtained for CD19 CAR T cell therapy. As to subset: CD8-negative CAR-positive T cells from the infusion product. These receptors were taken from a man in his 70s with chronic lymphocytic leukemia.

For this clone: The CDR3 end falls 3 residues outside the read, so it is completed with the germline J gene. The chain joins TRBV19 to TRBJ1-1; 7 bases line up with TRBD1. The CDR3 has 15 amino acids. The germline CDR1 and CDR2 sequences are LNHDA and SQIVND (reference sequence). The CDR3 bases that were read are TGTGCCAGTGGACGGGGACTAGCGGGGACAGATACG. Its translation: CASGRGLAGTDT. The CDR3 in its entirety is CASGRGLAGTDTAFF.

Note on this clone: The read ends 3 residues early relative to the CDR3; the germline J gene fills the gap. The V and J genes are TRBV7-3 and TRBJ2-5; TRBD1 aligns across 9 bases. This CDR3 is 14 amino acids long. The V and J ends lost 5 bases and 5 bases, in that order; junction bases with no gene match: 6. Germline CDR1 is SGHTA and CDR2 is FQGTGA. Partial CDR3 DNA: TGTGCCAGCAGCCTTCGCGGGACAGGGGAGACC. Residues: CASSLRGTGET. The whole CDR3 protein is CASSLRGTGETQYF.

Points on this clone: The CDR3 goes on 3 residues after the read ends, and that part is filled in from the germline J gene. V is TRBV7-6 and J is TRBJ1-1; maybe TRBD1 (6 bases). The CDR3 spans 13 residues. Germline loops: CDR1 SGHVS, CDR2 FNYEAQ. Trimming left V 5 bases short and J 2 bases short, with 9 bases between. CDR3 amino acids: CASSQDSNTEAFF. CDR3 DNA (partial): TGTGCCAGCAGCCAGGACAGCAACACTGAA.

Comment on this clone: The DNA ends 3 residues before the CDR3 does, and the rest of the CDR3 is filled in from the germline J gene. This sequence joins TRBV7-9 and TRBJ2-1; 7 bases match TRBD2. The CDR3 extends over 15 amino acids. Germline CDR1 is SEHNR and CDR2 is FQNEAQ (reference sequence). Trimming at V came to 1 base and at J to 5 bases, leaving 5 bases not matched to a gene. CDR3 DNA, as far as it was read: TGTGCCAGCAGCTTAGGCGGGGGAGTTCACAATGAG. Translation: CASSLGGGVHNE. The whole CDR3 sequence reads CASSLGGGVHNEQFF.

For this clone: Read sequence stops 3 residues before the CDR3 end, and the germline J gene provides the missing end. The V and J genes are TRBV5-6 and TRBJ1-5; TRBD1 matches at 7 bases. The CDR3 is made up of 15 amino acids. Germline V lookup: CDR1 SGHDT, CDR2 YYEEEE. Trimming removed 0 bases from V and 2 bases from J; junction bases left unmatched: 2. The CDR3 DNA, read in part, is TGTGCCAGCAGCTTGGCCGGACAGGGCAATCAGCCC. It translates to CASSLAGQGNQP. From start to end, the CDR3 is CASSLAGQGNQPQHF.

About this clone itself: The read halts 3 residues ahead of the CDR3 end, with the missing end drawn from the germline J gene. This chain connects TRBV10-3 to TRBJ2-2; 8 nucleotides agree with TRBD1. V dropped 6 bases and J dropped 1; count of bases not matched to a gene: 1. Germline V gene data show CDR1 as ENHRY and CDR2 as SYGVKD. This CDR3 has 14 residues. This CDR3 is CAIRDRGNTGELFF. Incomplete CDR3 DNA: TGTGCCATCAGAGACAGGGGGAACACCGGGGAG.

Comments on this clone: Read data end 3 residues before the CDR3 end; the end is taken from the germline J gene. The chain couples TRBV29-1 to TRBJ2-3, with TRBD2 matching over 10 bases. CDR1 is SQVTM, CDR2 ANQGSEA, per germline. Trimming at V came to 4 bases and at J to 2 bases, leaving 3 bases not matched to a gene. This CDR3 has 14 residues. CDR3 DNA (partial): TGCAGCGTTGCTCTAGCGGGGGCCACAGATACG. It specifies CSVALAGATDT. The full CDR3 is CSVALAGATDTQYF.

Remarks on this clone: The DNA ends 3 residues before the CDR3 does, and the rest of the CDR3 is filled in from the germline J gene. This chain connects TRBV18 to TRBJ1-2; D unclear. The V gene's germline CDR1 is KGHSH and CDR2 LQKENI. The CDR3 is 15 residues long. The CDR3 region is CASSPGGALAYEYTF. The CDR3 bases that were read are TGTGCCAGCTCACCAGGCGGAGCCTTGGCTTACGAA.

Its frequency marks this clone as medium-sized. The read gets to within 3 residues of the CDR3 end, and the germline J gene fills in the rest. The V gene is TRBV12-3 or TRBV12-4, the J gene TRBJ1-4; 8 bases are shared with TRBD1. The trim removed 3 bases at V and 9 bases at J, leaving 6 bases unmatched. The CDR3 extends over 14 amino acids. Incomplete CDR3 DNA: TGTGCCAGCAGTTTGGAGACAGGGGAGCAAAAA. This sequence encodes CASSLETGEQK. The whole CDR3 sequence is CASSLETGEQKLFF.

Concerning this clone: The read terminates 3 residues before the CDR3 end, so the remaining end is supplied by the germline J gene. The chain employs TRBV5-1 and TRBJ2-7; D is possibly TRBD1 (6 bases). CDR1 is SGHRS and CDR2 is YFSETQ in the germline V gene. V was trimmed by 3 bases and J by 3 bases, leaving 10 bases between them. This CDR3 contains 13 residues. CDR3 amino acids: CASSSQGFYEQYF. The sequenced part of the CDR3 DNA is TGCGCCAGCAGCTCCCAGGGGTTCTACGAG.

Of note for this clone: From the germline J gene comes the end of the CDR3, since the read stops 3 residues before it. This chain connects TRBV19 to TRBJ1-2; 7 bases are a match to TRBD1. Germline V gives CDR1 LNHDA, CDR2 SQIVND (reference sequence). The CDR3 has 15 amino acids. CDR3 region: CASSFANRGSYDYTF. The CDR3 bases that were read are TGTGCCAGTAGTTTTGCGAACAGGGGCTCCTACGAC.

With respect to this clone: The read ends 3 residues early relative to the CDR3; the germline J gene fills the gap. The chain combines TRBV18 with TRBJ1-1; 8 bases align to TRBD1. J lost 4 bases, V lost 3 bases, and 10 bases had no gene match. CDR3 size: 16 residues. Per germline, CDR1 KGHSH and CDR2 LQKENI. CDR3 DNA (partial): TGTGCCAGCTCACCCTGGACAGGGATGGATGGCACTGAA. It translates to CASSPWTGMDGTE. The CDR3 in its entirety is CASSPWTGMDGTEAFF.

About this clone itself: The read is 3 residues too short to cover the CDR3 end, so that end is filled in from the germline J gene. The chain carries TRBV20-1 and TRBJ1-5; tentative D call: TRBD1 (6 bases). Trimming stripped 7 bases from V and 2 bases from J, with 30 bases between. CDR1 and CDR2 (germline): DFQATT, SNEGSKA (reference sequence). The CDR3 consists of 19 residues. The CDR3 bases that were read are TGCAGTGTTAAGGGGGTAGGACGTTCGGCACCCGGAGGCAATCAGCCC. Encoded protein: CSVKGVGRSAPGGNQP. Given in full, the CDR3 is CSVKGVGRSAPGGNQPQHF.

About this clone: The CDR3 is cut off 3 residues early in the read; its end comes from the germline J gene. This rearrangement joins TRBV29-1 to TRBJ1-1; D might be TRBD1 (6 bases). The V and J ends lost 6 bases and 2 bases respectively, with 22 bases between them. CDR1 and CDR2 from the germline V gene are SQVTM and ANQGSEA. This CDR3 has 16 residues. The CDR3 DNA, read in part, is TGCAGCGTCGGAACAGGGATGTGGGGAGGAAACACTGAA. Translating gives CSVGTGMWGGNTE. The complete CDR3 reads CSVGTGMWGGNTEAFF.

A remark on this clone: Read sequence stops 3 residues before the CDR3 end, and the germline J gene provides the missing end. The chain combines TRBV7-8 with TRBJ1-6; the match to TRBD1 covers 9 bases. J gave up 9 bases and V 5 bases, and 8 bases lay outside the gene matches. The germline gives CDR1 SGHVS, CDR2 FQNEAQ. The CDR3 has 15 residues. Here the CDR3 reads CASSPDGTGSSPLHF. The DNA read from the CDR3 is TGTGCCAGCAGCCCGGACGGGACAGGGAGTTCACCC.

Details on this clone: The CDR3 end falls 3 residues outside the read, so it is completed with the germline J gene. V gene TRBV20-1 combines with J gene TRBJ1-5; no clear D gene. CDR3 length equals 12 residues. The germline V and J ends were trimmed by 3 bases and 6 bases, with 9 bases remaining between them. Germline CDR1 DFQATT, CDR2 SNEGSKA (reference sequence). The CDR3 here is CSASSPSQPQHF. CDR3 DNA, as far as it was read: TGCAGTGCTAGTTCCCCTAGTCAGCCC.

As for this clone: The read ends 3 residues early relative to the CDR3; the germline J gene fills the gap. V and J are TRBV6-2 or TRBV6-3 and TRBJ1-2; 8 positions agree with TRBD1. CDR1 is MNHEY, CDR2 SVGEGT, per germline. CDR3 size: 15 residues. The covered CDR3 bases are TGTGCCAGCAGTGACCGGGACAGGCTCGCGGACGAC. Amino acid sequence: CASSDRDRLADD. The whole CDR3 protein is CASSDRDRLADDYTF.

Notes on this clone: With the read ending 3 residues before the CDR3 end, the germline J gene is used to fill in that end. The chain uses TRBV19 and TRBJ2-7; a weak D match, TRBD2 (5 bases). The CDR3 has 11 amino acids. Germline V gene sequence: CDR1 LNHDA, CDR2 SQIVND (reference sequence). V was cut by 8 bases and J by 4 bases, with 9 bases left in between. Partial CDR3 DNA: TGTGCCAGTTCATCGGGGTACGAG. This encodes CASSSGYE. The whole CDR3 is CASSSGYEQYF.

About this clone: The read comes to an end 3 residues before the CDR3 does, leaving the germline J gene to fill in the end. The chain combines TRBV3-1 (or the pseudogene TRBV3-2) with TRBJ1-4; TRBD1 matches at 7 bases. CDR1 and CDR2 (germline): LGHDT, YNNKEL (reference sequence). The CDR3 sequence is 20 residues long. The junction had 25 bases not matched to a gene; V was cut back by 4 bases and J by 8 bases. The part of the CDR3 DNA that was read is TGTGCCAGCAGCCTCCAACTGGGGGAAATCCCGGGACAGCCCACGGAAAAA. Translating gives CASSLQLGEIPGQPTEK. The entire CDR3 reads CASSLQLGEIPGQPTEKLFF.

A remark on this clone: The read ends 3 residues before the CDR3 terminus; that terminus is restored from the germline J gene. The chain joins TRBV28 to TRBJ1-6, with TRBD1 matching over 7 bases. This CDR3 has 16 amino acids. Germline V gene lookup returns CDR1 MDHEN and CDR2 SYDVKM. The V segment lost 5 bases and the J segment 6 bases; nucleotides outside the gene matches: 10. The CDR3 sequence is CASSHGTDPVNSPLHF. The DNA read from the CDR3 is TGTGCCAGCAGTCACGGGACAGACCCCGTTAATTCACCC.

A note on this clone: The CDR3 extends 3 residues past the end of the read, so its final part is completed from the germline J gene. The V and J genes are TRBV6-4 and TRBJ1-5; D uncertain. The CDR3 sequence is 15 residues long. V was shortened by 0 bases and J by 2 bases, with 8 bases between the two germline ends. CDR1 is MRHNA, CDR2 SNTAGT, per germline. CDR3 DNA, as far as it was read: TGTGCCAGCAGTGACTCTCACGGGGGCAATCAGCCC. This encodes CASSDSHGGNQP. The whole CDR3 region reads CASSDSHGGNQPQHF.

As to this clone: The sequence runs out 3 residues before the end of the CDR3; the remainder is reconstructed from the germline J gene. Other DNA sequences of this sample code for an identical CDR3. The V call is TRBV19, the J call TRBJ1-3, with D tentatively TRBD1 (5 bases). This CDR3 has 14 amino acids. V was pared by 3 bases and J by 0 bases, with 6 bases between. CDR1 is LNHDA, CDR2 SQIVND, per germline (reference sequence). This CDR3 is CASSMDTSGNTIYF. The DNA read from the CDR3 is TGTGCCAGTAGTATGGACACCTCTGGAAACACC.

Regarding this clone: The read ends 3 residues before the CDR3 terminus; that terminus is restored from the germline J gene. This chain uses TRBV4-1 with TRBJ2-2; 8 positions agree with TRBD1. Per the germline V gene, CDR1 is MGHRA and CDR2 is YSYEKL. The CDR3 has 14 amino acids. The DNA read from the CDR3 is TGCGCCAGCAGCCGGACAGGGTCAAAAGAAAAG. The encoded protein is CASSRTGSKEK. The whole CDR3 sequence is CASSRTGSKEKLFF.

As for this clone: From the germline J gene comes the end of the CDR3, since the read stops 3 residues before it. This chain uses TRBV20-1 with TRBJ2-7; the match to TRBD2 covers 13 bases. CDR1 is DFQATT and CDR2 is SNEGSKA in the germline V gene (reference sequence). Trimming cost V 6 bases and J 6 bases; bases outside gene matches: 8. CDR3 length: 14 residues. CDR3 region: CSAGTSGGAREQYF. The covered CDR3 bases are TGCAGTGCAGGAACTAGCGGGGGGGCCCGCGAG.

Judged by frequency, this clone is medium-sized. The CDR3 spells CASKVGTQDGGYTF. The CDR3 DNA, read in part, is TGTGCCAGTAAGGTCGGCACACAGGACGGAGGC. The chain combines TRBV19 with TRBJ1-2; TRBD1 is a possible D gene (5 bases). The CDR3 end is not reached by the read, which stops 3 residues before it; the germline J gene fills it in. Germline lookup yields CDR1 LNHDA and CDR2 SQIVND (reference sequence). The CDR3 length is 14 residues.

As to this clone: The read ends 3 residues shy of where the CDR3 ends; the end is completed using the germline J gene. The V gene is TRBV18, the J gene TRBJ1-2; 12 bases fit TRBD1. There are 13 residues in the CDR3. Germline CDR1 is KGHSH and CDR2 is LQKENI. CDR3 amino acids: CASSRDRGQGYTF. CDR3 bases read: TGTGCCAGCTCACGGGACAGGGGGCAGGGC.

The covered CDR3 bases are TGTGCTAGTGGTTTGGTGGGACTAGCATTGGGAGAGACT. This gives the protein CASGLVGLALGET. From start to end, the CDR3 is CASGLVGLALGETQYF. The chain is built from TRBV12-5 and TRBJ2-4; 9 nucleotides line up with TRBD2. The CDR3 goes on 3 residues after the read ends, and that part is filled in from the germline J gene. Looked up from germline, CDR1 is LGHNT and CDR2 is FRNRAP. This CDR3 contains 16 residues.

Comments on this clone: Read data end 3 residues before the CDR3 end; the end is taken from the germline J gene. V gene TRBV5-5 combines with J gene TRBJ1-2, with 7 bases fitting TRBD1. V dropped 2 bases and J dropped 4; count of bases not matched to a gene: 5. Germline loops: CDR1 SGHKS, CDR2 YYEKEE (reference sequence). This CDR3 comprises 14 residues. The covered CDR3 bases are TGTGCCAGCAGCTTAGGGGGCGGATCCTATGGC. Protein: CASSLGGGSYG. The full CDR3 protein is CASSLGGGSYGYTF.

Worth noting for this clone: The observed sequence ends 3 residues before the CDR3 terminus, with the missing tail filled in from the germline J gene. V gene TRBV19 combines with J gene TRBJ2-4, with TRBD1 matching over 10 bases. The CDR3 consists of 15 residues. CDR1 LNHDA and CDR2 SQIVND come from the germline V gene (reference sequence). The CDR3 region is CASRRTGGSGQPQYF. The DNA read from the CDR3 is TGTGCCAGTAGACGGACAGGGGGTAGCGGGCAGCCT.

In regard to this clone: The read ends 3 residues before the CDR3 terminus; that terminus is restored from the germline J gene. V is TRBV4-1 and J is TRBJ2-2, with TRBD1 identical over 7 bases. CDR1 is MGHRA, CDR2 YSYEKL, per germline. V lost 4 bases to trimming and J lost 5 bases; unmatched junction nucleotides: 4. CDR3 size: 14 residues. The CDR3 bases that were read are TGCGCCAGCAGCCCCGGGACAGTTACCGGGGAG. Protein: CASSPGTVTGE. The entire CDR3 reads CASSPGTVTGELFF.

As concerns this clone: Coverage ceases 3 residues before the CDR3 finishes, and the germline J gene fills in the end. The rearrangement links TRBV2 to TRBJ2-4; 7 bases fit TRBD1. This CDR3 has 14 amino acids. Germline CDR1 reads SNHLY; CDR2 reads FYNNEI. The CDR3 protein is CASKEEGANYGQYF. The covered CDR3 bases are TGTGCCAGCAAGGAAGAGGGGGCTAACTATGGT.

Comment on this clone: From the germline J gene comes the end of the CDR3, since the read stops 3 residues before it. The rearrangement links TRBV19 to TRBJ2-4; 8 nucleotides align to TRBD2. J lost 8 bases, V lost 5 bases, and 14 bases had no gene match. CDR1 LNHDA and CDR2 SQIVND come from the germline V gene (reference sequence). There are 16 residues in the CDR3. The chain's CDR3 is CASSGVAGGRKDIQYF. The covered CDR3 bases are TGTGCCAGTAGTGGTGTCGCGGGGGGCAGAAAAGACATT.